The clone carrying this TCR beta chain came up once. This entry is derived from a study of tumor-infiltrating lymphocytes in primary liver carcinoma. Overall study: Staging placed the tumors at T1-T3 N0M0, and they measured about 4 to 10 cm across.

Trimming shortened V by 3 bases and J by 5 bases, and 16 bases separated the two germline ends. Germline lookup yields CDR1 MDHEN and CDR2 SYDVKM. The CDR3 sequence is 15 residues long. The blood RNA (from unsorted whole blood) was obtained, and germline DNA was also extracted. Patients were treatment-naive with chronic HBV infection. TCR beta cDNA was made from 400 to 600 ng total RNA with a constant-region primer. Modified slightly, ARM-PCR produced TCR beta libraries over three nested multiplex PCR rounds. Researchers ran the first two PCR rounds for ten to eleven cycles each with TRBV1-TRBV30 forward primers and a C-beta reverse primer. Using its own MiXCR run on the multiplex PCR reads, TCRdb lists one record per CDR3 protein. Among about 350,000 distinct CDR3 sequences listed, less than 70% were seen once.

The sequenced sample was peripheral blood. The TCR was taken from a man in his forties with primary liver carcinoma and hepatitis B virus infection. This rearrangement joins TRBV28 to TRBJ1-2; tentatively, D is TRBD1 (5 bases). The CDR3 DNA sequence: TGTGCCAGCAGTTTCGGTCCGGGGCTGGAGTATGGCTACACCTTC. Translation: CASSFGPGLEYGYTF.